The T cell receptor beta chain described here comes from a study of OX40 agonist ivuxolimab in advanced cancers. Study information: Ivuxolimab, which is an agonistic anti-OX40 (CD134) antibody, was administered to the patients. Points from the study as a whole: Relative to CD4+ cells, CD8+ T cells on average had more expanded clones.

Profiled with immunoSEQ multiplex PCR; TCRdb holds only in-frame clones, not every one. The table records 70,000 to 90,000 clones, around four fifths of them present only once. Patients who had autoimmune disease history or got systemic immunosuppression were left out. Cycle 7 day 1, cycle 4 day 1, and baseline were the timepoints at which blood was sampled. Comment on this clone: Its antigen is unknown.

This specimen consisted of CD4+ or CD8+ T cells sorted from blood, obtained in a trial of the OX40 agonist ivuxolimab. This receptor was taken from an adult with an advanced solid tumor such as melanoma, head and neck, liver or kidney cancer.

DNA for the CDR3: TGTGCCAGCAGTGACGGGACAGGGGGCTACGAGCAGTACTTC. This sequence encodes CASSDGTGGYEQYF. V usage is TRBV2 and J usage is TRBJ2-7, with 11 bases identical to TRBD1. The CDR3 spans 14 residues. V gave up 3 bases and J gave up 3 bases; unmatched junction bases: 1. Germline V gene lookup returns CDR1 SNHLY and CDR2 FYNNEI.